This TCR beta chain was sequenced in a study of blood T cell repertoires in COVID-19. Study-level background: Material from acute and convalescent COVID-19 was sourced from the United States, Italy and Spain.

Sequencing was performed with immunoSEQ multiplex PCR; in TCRdb, only in-frame clones are kept and a portion is missing. This sample yields 160,000 or so clones, of which 80% are seen a single time; more than 3% belongs to the top ten. Only one count was recorded for this clone. The CDR3 is 20 amino acids. The participants were between about 18 and 90 years old and came from some 23 US areas. Participants were placed into cohorts based on the clinical history they reported. Symptom resolution, clearance, or two negative PCRs marked the recovered donors of Cohort 3. This chain uses TRBV12-2 with TRBJ1-5. TRBV12-2 is a known pseudogene. The sample was PBMCs or T cells enriched from blood (not recorded which). The receptor was isolated from a woman aged 55-70 years who had recovered from COVID-19. This CDR3 reads CASRLRYAGHLPNSNQPQHF. The CDR3 DNA sequence: TGTGCAAGTCGCTTAAGGTACGCGGGGCACCTTCCTAATAGCAATCAGCCCCAGCATTTT.